This passage covers 5 T cell receptor beta chains from one sample sequenced in a study of blood T cells in healthy people across ages. A J-beta primer mix and a sample-barcoded 5' primer were used in a second PCR of roughly 6 to 11 cycles. One entry per CDR3 protein results from TCRdb running MiXCR on the 5' RACE reads. The sample carries some 290,000 distinct CDR3 sequences, 25% to 30% recorded once. The sequenced material came from blood. The origin of the receptors is a woman between 70 and 85 years old in good health.

A few counts support this clonotype. The rearrangement uses TRBV4-1 and TRBJ1-2; TRBD1 might be the D (5 bases). Trimming shortened V by 1 base and J by 8 bases, and 11 bases separated the two germline ends. The germline V gene encodes CDR1 MGHRA and CDR2 YSYEKL. This CDR3 has 13 amino acids. CDR3 coding DNA: TGCGCCAGCAGCCAAGCTGAGACAGTAGGCTACACCTTC. It encodes CASSQAETVGYTF.

This clonotype was seen a handful of times. The chain links TRBV12-3 or TRBV12-4 to TRBJ1-3, with D possibly being TRBD1 (6 bases). Trimming removed 5 bases at V and 0 bases at J, with 17 bases between. The CDR3 spans 17 residues. As DNA, the CDR3 is TGTGCCAGCAGTGGGAGACCAGGACAGAACTCTGGAAACACCATATATTTT. Amino acid sequence: CASSGRPGQNSGNTIYF.

Only a few counts were recorded for this clonotype. The CDR3 nucleotides are TGTGCCAGCAGTCTCCTGGACAGGGTTGGATACGAGCAGTACTTC. This codes for CASSLLDRVGYEQYF. This chain uses TRBV27 with TRBJ2-7; 8 positions match TRBD1. V lost 5 bases, J lost 4 bases, and 10 bases stayed unmatched. The length of the CDR3 is 15 residues. Germline loops: CDR1 MNHEY, CDR2 SMNVEV (reference sequence).

This clonotype was observed a handful of times. The chain employs TRBV28 and TRBJ2-2, with D unresolved. Germline loops: CDR1 MDHEN, CDR2 SYDVKM. The length of the CDR3 is 13 residues. Trimming took off 10 bases at V and 1 base at J, with 10 bases between the two ends. Here the CDR3 reads CATQNGNTGELFF. In DNA form, the CDR3 reads TGTGCCACCCAAAACGGGAACACCGGGGAGCTGTTTTTT.

This clonotype was found a few times. The chain joins TRBV5-1 to TRBJ2-1, with D perhaps matching TRBD2 (6 bases). Per the germline V gene, CDR1 is SGHRS and CDR2 is YFSETQ. The germline V and J ends were trimmed by 1 base and 0 bases, with 14 bases remaining between them. CDR3 length equals 17 residues. Here the CDR3 reads CASSLSGGESSYNEQFF. For the CDR3, the DNA is TGCGCCAGCAGCTTGTCAGGCGGGGAAAGCTCCTACAATGAGCAGTTCTTC.